A selection of T cell receptor beta chains follows, all from one sample in a study of shared clonotypes between healthy human individuals. Repertoires were generated with immunoSEQ multiplex PCR, while TCRdb's copy carries only in-frame clones and drops some. The top ten hold 0.11% to 0.15% of the sample, which has 2.5 million or so clones, 90% to 95% seen once. Sequencing input: naive CD4+ T cells sorted from blood. These receptor sequences come from a man between 18 and 35 years old in good health. Each CDR3 is given with its conserved first and last residue. A D gene is named only where the DNA matches it firmly. Some rows have no size entry. The others give once, few or many, or a class for an expanded clone.

v_gene	j_gene	abundance	d_gene	CDR3nt	CDR3aa
TRBV5-1	TRBJ2-2	NA	NA	TGCGCCAGCAGCTTGGGGGGGCCCACCGGGGAGCTGTTTTTT	CASSLGGPTGELFF
TRBV12-2	TRBJ2-3	NA	NA	TGTGCAAGTCGCTGGTGGGGACTAGGTGAAGATACGCAGTATTTT	CASRWWGLGEDTQYF
TRBV7-4	TRBJ2-3	NA	NA	TGTGCCAGCAGCTTACGGTACCCACAACGACGGTATTTT	CASSLRYPQRRYF
TRBV5-4	TRBJ2-2	NA	TRBD2	TGTGCCAGCAGCTTGGCCGGGAGGGCCGACGGGGAGCTGTTTTTT	CASSLAGRADGELFF
TRBV11-2	TRBJ2-7	NA	TRBD1	TGTGCCAGCAGCGCAAGGGACAGGGGCGGCTACGAGCAGTACTTC	CASSARDRGGYEQYF
TRBV27	TRBJ2-7	NA	NA	TGTGCCAGCCTTGGGACAACGTCCTACGAGCAGTACTTC	CASLGTTSYEQYF
TRBV30	TRBJ1-1	few	NA	TGTGCCTGGAGTACAAATGGGGGCACTGAAGCTTTCTTT	CAWSTNGGTEAFF
TRBV7-9	TRBJ1-2	NA	NA	TGTGCCAGCAGCTTAGGGGGAAAGGGTGGCTACACCTTC	CASSLGGKGGYTF
TRBV18	TRBJ1-1	NA	NA	TGTGCCAGCTCACGGAGCACCACAGTAGGACCTAACACTGAAGCTTTCTTT	CASSRSTTVGPNTEAFF
TRBV2	TRBJ2-1	NA	TRBD2	TGTGCCAGCAGCGTTGGGGCTAGCGGGAGGAAATACAATGAGCAGTTCTTC	CASSVGASGRKYNEQFF
TRBV7-9	TRBJ2-7	NA	NA	TGTGCCAGCAGCTTAGTGGGTACCTACGAGCAGTACTTC	CASSLVGTYEQYF
TRBV7-9	TRBJ2-1	NA	TRBD1	TGTGCCAGCAGCTTAGAGGGGGCGAAGATCAATGAGCAGTTCTTC	CASSLEGAKINEQFF
TRBV27	TRBJ1-6	NA	NA	TGTGCCAGCACTCTAAGTGGAACTTATAATTCACCCCTCCACTTT	CASTLSGTYNSPLHF
TRBV6-6	TRBJ2-7	NA	NA	TGTGCCAGCAGCCAGGGCGGCGAGCAGTACTTC	CASSQGGEQYF
TRBV2	TRBJ2-6	NA	NA	TGTGCCAGCAAATCGGGGGTCTCTGGGGCCAACGTCCTGACTTTC	CASKSGVSGANVLTF
TRBV7-2	TRBJ1-3	NA	NA	TGTGCCAGCAGCTCCAGACAGTTACTCTCTGGAAACACCATATATTTT	CASSSRQLLSGNTIYF
TRBV11-2	TRBJ1-4	NA	NA	TGTGCCAGCAGCTTAGGACTACTTGCAACTAATGAAAAACTGTTTTTT	CASSLGLLATNEKLFF
TRBV20-1	TRBJ2-7	NA	NA	TGCAGTGCGGGAGGTCCCTACGAGCAGTACTTC	CSAGGPYEQYF
TRBV4-1	TRBJ1-2	NA	NA	TGCGCCAGCAGCCAAGGGGAGGCGACTTTCTATGGCTACACCTTC	CASSQGEATFYGYTF
TRBV14	TRBJ2-5	NA	NA	TGTGCCAGCAGCCCCCCCGCGGGGATCGAGACCCAGTACTTC	CASSPPAGIETQYF
TRBV6-6	TRBJ2-1	once	TRBD1	TGTGCCAGCAGTTACCCGGGACAGGGGCTTAATGAGCAGTTCTTC	CASSYPGQGLNEQFF
TRBV6-6	TRBJ1-5	NA	TRBD1	TGTGCCAGCAGTAACAGGGGAGGGGATGGTCAGCCCCAGCATTTT	CASSNRGGDGQPQHF
TRBV28	TRBJ1-1	NA	NA	TGTGCCAGCAGGGGGGGACTACTGAACACTGAAGCTTTCTTT	CASRGGLLNTEAFF
TRBV5-4	TRBJ2-2	NA	TRBD2	TGTGCCAGCACCACTCTAGCGGGAGAAGACGGGGAGCTGTTTTTT	CASTTLAGEDGELFF
TRBV5-4	TRBJ1-1	once	NA	TGTGCCAGCAGCTTGGCCTCGACCTGGACTGAAGCTTTCTTT	CASSLASTWTEAFF
TRBV6-1	TRBJ2-2	NA	NA	TGTGCCAGCGACAAAACAGGGACGAACACCGGGGAGCTGTTTTTT	CASDKTGTNTGELFF
TRBV5-1	TRBJ2-1	NA	NA	TGCGCCAGCAGTGGGACGACTAGTGTTTACAATGAGCAGTTCTTC	CASSGTTSVYNEQFF
TRBV5-1	TRBJ1-1	NA	NA	TGCGCCAGCAGCTACCGGACAGTCAACACTGAAGCTTTCTTT	CASSYRTVNTEAFF
TRBV14	TRBJ1-1	NA	NA	TGTGCCAGCAGCCAAGCCCTTCTTAGACACACTGAAGCTTTCTTT	CASSQALLRHTEAFF
TRBV4-3	TRBJ2-7	NA	TRBD1	TGCGCCAGCAGCCAAGGAGGGACAGGTATCTACGAGCAGTACTTC	CASSQGGTGIYEQYF
TRBV18	TRBJ2-6	NA	NA	TGTGCCAGCTCACCACGGACAGTACGCAGCTCTGGGGCCAACGTCCTGACTTTC	CASSPRTVRSSGANVLTF
TRBV5-1	TRBJ2-1	NA	NA	TGCGCCAGCAGCCCTAATGAGGGAGTGTACAATGAGCAGTTCTTC	CASSPNEGVYNEQFF
TRBV5-6	TRBJ1-2	NA	NA	TGTGCCAGCAGCCCGGAGGGACCGAGATATGGCTACACCTTC	CASSPEGPRYGYTF
TRBV4-1	TRBJ2-1	NA	NA	TGCGCCAGCAGCCAACAGCGGGCAAAGTTCTTC	CASSQQRAKFF
TRBV13	TRBJ2-3	NA	TRBD2	TGTGCCAGCAGCCTAAGACTAGCGGGCTTTCCAGATACGCAGTATTTT	CASSLRLAGFPDTQYF
TRBV19	TRBJ2-7	NA	TRBD1	TGTGCCAGTAGTGCCGGGACAGGGACCTACGAGCAGTACTTC	CASSAGTGTYEQYF
TRBV27	TRBJ2-5	NA	TRBD2	TGTGCCAGCAGTCGACACCTGATCCGGCGGGAGCCCGAAGAGACCCAGTACTTC	CASSRHLIRREPEETQYF
TRBV28	TRBJ2-7	NA	NA	TGTGCCAGCGAGAGGGGCAGTCCCTACGAGCAGTACTTC	CASERGSPYEQYF
TRBV9	TRBJ2-3	once	TRBD2	TGTGCCAGCAGCTCGCCACTAGCGGGGGTAGATACGCAGTATTTT	CASSSPLAGVDTQYF
TRBV9	TRBJ2-7	NA	TRBD1	TGTGCCAGCAGCGCCAGGGGGGACAGGGTGTCGTCTCGGGACGAGCAGTACTTC	CASSARGDRVSSRDEQYF
TRBV10-3	TRBJ1-4	NA	TRBD1	TGTGCCATCAGTGGGGGGACAGGGGTCGGTGAAAAACTGTTTTTT	CAISGGTGVGEKLFF